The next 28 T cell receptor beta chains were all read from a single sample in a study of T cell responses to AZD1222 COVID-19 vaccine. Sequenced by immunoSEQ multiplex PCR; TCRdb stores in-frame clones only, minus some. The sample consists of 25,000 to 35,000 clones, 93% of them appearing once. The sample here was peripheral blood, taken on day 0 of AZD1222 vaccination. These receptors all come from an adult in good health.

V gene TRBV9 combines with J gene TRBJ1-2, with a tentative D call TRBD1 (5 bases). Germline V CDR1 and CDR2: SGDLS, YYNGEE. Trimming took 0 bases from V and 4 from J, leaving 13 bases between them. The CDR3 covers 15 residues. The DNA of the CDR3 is TGTGCCAGCAGCGTAGGTCCGGTGACAGCCTATGGCTACACCTTC. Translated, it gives CASSVGPVTAYGYTF. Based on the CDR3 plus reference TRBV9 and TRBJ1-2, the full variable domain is DSGVTQTPKHLITATGQRVTLRCSPRSGDLSVYWYQQSLDQGLQFLIQYYNGEERAKGNILERFSAQQFPDLHSELNLSSLELGDSALYFCASSVGPVTAYGYTFGSGTRLTVV.

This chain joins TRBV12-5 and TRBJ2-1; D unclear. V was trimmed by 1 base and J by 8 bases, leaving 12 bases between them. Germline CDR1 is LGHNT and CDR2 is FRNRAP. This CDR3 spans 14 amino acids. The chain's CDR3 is CASGLGKVGDEQFF. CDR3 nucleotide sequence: TGTGCTAGTGGTTTGGGAAAGGTGGGCGATGAGCAGTTCTTC.

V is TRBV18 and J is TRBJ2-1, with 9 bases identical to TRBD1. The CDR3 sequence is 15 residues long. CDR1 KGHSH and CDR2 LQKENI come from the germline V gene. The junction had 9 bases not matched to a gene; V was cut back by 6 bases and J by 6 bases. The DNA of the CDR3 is TGTGCCAGCTCCCGGGCCGCGACAGGGGGCAATGAGCAGTTCTTC. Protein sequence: CASSRAATGGNEQFF.

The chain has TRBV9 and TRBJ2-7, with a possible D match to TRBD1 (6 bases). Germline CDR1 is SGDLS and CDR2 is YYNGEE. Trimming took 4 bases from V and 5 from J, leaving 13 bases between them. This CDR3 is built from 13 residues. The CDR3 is CASSPGGGDEQYF. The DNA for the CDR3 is TGTGCCAGCAGCCCAGGTGGGGGCGACGAGCAGTACTTC.

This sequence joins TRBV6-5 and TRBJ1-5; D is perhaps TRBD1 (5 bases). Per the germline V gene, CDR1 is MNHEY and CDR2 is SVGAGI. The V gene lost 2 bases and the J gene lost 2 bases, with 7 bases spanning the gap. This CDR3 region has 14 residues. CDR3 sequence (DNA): TGTGCCAGCAGTTACGGGGGTGGCAATCAGCCCCAGCATTTT. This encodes CASSYGGGNQPQHF.

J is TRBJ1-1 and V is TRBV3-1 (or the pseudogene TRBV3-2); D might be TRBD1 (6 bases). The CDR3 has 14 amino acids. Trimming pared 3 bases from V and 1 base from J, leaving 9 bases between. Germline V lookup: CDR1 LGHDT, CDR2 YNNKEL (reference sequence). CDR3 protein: CASSHQGRNTEAFF. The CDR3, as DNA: TGTGCCAGCAGCCATCAGGGGAGGAACACTGAAGCTTTCTTT.

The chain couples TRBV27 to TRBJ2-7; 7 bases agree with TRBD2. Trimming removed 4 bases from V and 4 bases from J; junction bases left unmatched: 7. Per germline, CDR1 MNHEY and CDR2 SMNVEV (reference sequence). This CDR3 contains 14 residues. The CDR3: CASSYSRGSYEQYF. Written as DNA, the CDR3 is TGTGCCAGCAGTTATTCGCGCGGGAGTTACGAGCAGTACTTC.

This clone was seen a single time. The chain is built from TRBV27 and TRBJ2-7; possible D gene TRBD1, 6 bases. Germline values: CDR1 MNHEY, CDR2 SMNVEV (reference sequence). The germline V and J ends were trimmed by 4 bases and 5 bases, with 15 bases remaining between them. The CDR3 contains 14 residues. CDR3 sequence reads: CASSSTGSRDEQYF. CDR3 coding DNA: TGTGCCAGCAGTTCGACAGGCTCTAGGGACGAGCAGTACTTC.

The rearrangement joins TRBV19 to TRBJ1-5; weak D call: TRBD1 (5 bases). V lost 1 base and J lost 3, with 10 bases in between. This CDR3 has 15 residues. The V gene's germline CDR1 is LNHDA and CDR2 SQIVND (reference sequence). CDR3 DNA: TGTGCCAGTAGTATAGGGGGGTGGGCCAATCAGCCCCAGCATTTT. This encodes CASSIGGWANQPQHF.

The CDR3 reads CASRGQGDRNGYTF. In nucleotides, the CDR3 is TGTGCCAGCAGGGGACAGGGAGATAGGAATGGCTACACCTTC. This chain connects TRBV19 to TRBJ1-2, with 9 bases that match TRBD1. The CDR3 length is 14 residues. CDR1 and CDR2 (germline): LNHDA, SQIVND (reference sequence). The trim removed 9 bases at V and 6 bases at J, leaving 11 bases unmatched. The full variable domain, completed using reference TRBV19 and TRBJ1-2, is DGGITQSPKYLFRKEGQNVTLSCEQNLNHDAMYWYRQDPGQGLRLIYYSQIVNDFQKGDIAEGYSVSREKKESFPLTVTSAQKNPTAFYLCASRGQGDRNGYTFGSGTRLTVV.

CDR3 DNA: TGTGCCAGCAGCGTATCCCCCCTTTTTGCGAACACTGAAGCTTTCTTT. Its protein product is CASSVSPLFANTEAFF. The J gene is TRBJ1-1, the V gene TRBV9; D gene uncertain. The V gene lost 1 base and the J gene lost 1 base, with 14 bases spanning the gap. CDR1 is SGDLS, CDR2 YYNGEE, per germline. This CDR3 contains 16 residues.

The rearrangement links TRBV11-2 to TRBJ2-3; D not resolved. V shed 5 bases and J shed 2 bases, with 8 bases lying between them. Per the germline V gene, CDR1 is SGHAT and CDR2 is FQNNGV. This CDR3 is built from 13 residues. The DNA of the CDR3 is TGTGCCAGCAGCCCTCCCTACACAGATACGCAGTATTTT. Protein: CASSPPYTDTQYF.

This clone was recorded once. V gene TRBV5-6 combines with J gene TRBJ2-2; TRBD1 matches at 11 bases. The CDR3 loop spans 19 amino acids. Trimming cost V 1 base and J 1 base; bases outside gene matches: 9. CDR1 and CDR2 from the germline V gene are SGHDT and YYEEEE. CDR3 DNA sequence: TGTGCCAGCAGCTTGTCTCCCGGGACAGGGGGGATGAACACCGGGGAGCTGTTTTTT. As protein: CASSLSPGTGGMNTGELFF.

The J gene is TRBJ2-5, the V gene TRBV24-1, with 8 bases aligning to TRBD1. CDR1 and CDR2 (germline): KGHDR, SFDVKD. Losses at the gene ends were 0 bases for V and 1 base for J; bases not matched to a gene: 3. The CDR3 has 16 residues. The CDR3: CATSDLVGTGQETQYF. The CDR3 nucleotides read TGTGCCACCAGTGATTTGGTTGGGACAGGCCAAGAGACCCAGTACTTC.

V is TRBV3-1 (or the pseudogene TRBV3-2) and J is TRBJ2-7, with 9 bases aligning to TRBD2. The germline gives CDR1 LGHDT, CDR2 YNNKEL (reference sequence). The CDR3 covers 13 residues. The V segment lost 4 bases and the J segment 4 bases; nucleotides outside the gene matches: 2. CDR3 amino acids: CASSRLAGYEQYF. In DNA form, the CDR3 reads TGTGCCAGCAGCCGGCTAGCGGGGTACGAGCAGTACTTC.

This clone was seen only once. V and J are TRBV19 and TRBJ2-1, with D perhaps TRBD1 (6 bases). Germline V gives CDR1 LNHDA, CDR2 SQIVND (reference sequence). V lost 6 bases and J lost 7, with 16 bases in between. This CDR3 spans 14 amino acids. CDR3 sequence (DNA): TGTGCCAGTAGGGCAACTAGGGGGAATAATGAGCAGTTCTTC. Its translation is CASRATRGNNEQFF.

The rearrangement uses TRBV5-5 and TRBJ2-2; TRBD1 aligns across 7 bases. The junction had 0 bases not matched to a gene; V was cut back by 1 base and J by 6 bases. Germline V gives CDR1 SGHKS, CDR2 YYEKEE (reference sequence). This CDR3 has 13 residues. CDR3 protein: CASSLQGAGELFF. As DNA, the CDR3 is TGTGCCAGCAGCTTGCAGGGGGCCGGGGAGCTGTTTTTT. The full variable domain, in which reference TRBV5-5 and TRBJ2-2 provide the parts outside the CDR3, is DAGVTQSPTHLIKTRGQQVTLRCSPISGHKSVSWYQQVLGQGPQFIFQYYEKEERGRGNFPDRFSARQFPNYSSELNVNALLLGDSALYLCASSLQGAGELFFGEGSRLTVL.

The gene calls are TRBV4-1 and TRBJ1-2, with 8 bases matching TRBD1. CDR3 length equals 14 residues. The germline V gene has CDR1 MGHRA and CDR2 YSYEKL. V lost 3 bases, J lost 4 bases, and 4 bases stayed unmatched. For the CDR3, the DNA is TGCGCCAGCAGCCACCCAGGGGGCCTCTATGGCTACACCTTC. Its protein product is CASSHPGGLYGYTF.

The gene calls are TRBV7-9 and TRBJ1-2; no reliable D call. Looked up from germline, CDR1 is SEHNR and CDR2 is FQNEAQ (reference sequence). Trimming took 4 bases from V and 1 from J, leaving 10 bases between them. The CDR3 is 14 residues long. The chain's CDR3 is CASSYGQVNYGYTF. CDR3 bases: TGTGCCAGCAGCTACGGGCAGGTTAACTATGGCTACACCTTC. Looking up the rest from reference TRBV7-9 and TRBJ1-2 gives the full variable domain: DTGVSQNPRHKITKRGQNVTFRCDPISEHNRLYWYRQTLGQGPEFLTYFQNEAQLEKSRLLSDRFSAERPKGSFSTLEIQRTEQGDSAMYLCASSYGQVNYGYTFGSGTRLTVV.

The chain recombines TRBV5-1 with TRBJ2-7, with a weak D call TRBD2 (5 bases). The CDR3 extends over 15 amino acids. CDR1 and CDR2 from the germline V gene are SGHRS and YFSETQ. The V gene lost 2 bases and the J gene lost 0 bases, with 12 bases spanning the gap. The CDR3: CASSFSRGFSYEQYF. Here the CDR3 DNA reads TGCGCCAGCAGCTTCTCTCGGGGATTCTCCTACGAGCAGTACTTC.

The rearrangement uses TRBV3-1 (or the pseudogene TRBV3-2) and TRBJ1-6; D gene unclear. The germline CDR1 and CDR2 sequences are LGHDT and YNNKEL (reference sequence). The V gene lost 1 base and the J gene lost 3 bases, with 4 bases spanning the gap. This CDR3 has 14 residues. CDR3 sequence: CASSQVNYNSPLHF. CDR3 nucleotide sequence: TGTGCCAGCAGCCAAGTCAACTATAATTCACCCCTCCACTTT.

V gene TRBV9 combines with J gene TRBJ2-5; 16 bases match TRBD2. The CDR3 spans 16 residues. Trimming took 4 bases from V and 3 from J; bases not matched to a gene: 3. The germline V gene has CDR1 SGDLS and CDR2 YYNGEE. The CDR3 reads CASSLGTSGREETQYF. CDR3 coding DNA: TGTGCCAGCAGCCTGGGGACTAGCGGGAGGGAAGAGACCCAGTACTTC.

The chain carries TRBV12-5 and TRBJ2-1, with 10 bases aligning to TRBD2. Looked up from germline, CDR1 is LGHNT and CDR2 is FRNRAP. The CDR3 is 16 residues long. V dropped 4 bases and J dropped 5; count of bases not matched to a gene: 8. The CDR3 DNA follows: TGTGCTAGTGGTTCGCTAGCGGGAGTGGAGGACAATGAGCAGTTCTTC. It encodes CASGSLAGVEDNEQFF.

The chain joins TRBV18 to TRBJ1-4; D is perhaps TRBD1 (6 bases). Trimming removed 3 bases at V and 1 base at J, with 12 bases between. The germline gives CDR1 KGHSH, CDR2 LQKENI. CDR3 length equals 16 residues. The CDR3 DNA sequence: TGTGCCAGCTCACCTGGGGCAGGGGTAACTAATGAAAAACTGTTTTTT. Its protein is CASSPGAGVTNEKLFF.

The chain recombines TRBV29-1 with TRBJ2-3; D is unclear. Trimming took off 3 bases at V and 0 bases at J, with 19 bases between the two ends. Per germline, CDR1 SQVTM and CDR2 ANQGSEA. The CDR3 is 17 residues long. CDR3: CSVETQSEYSSTDTQYF. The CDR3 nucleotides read TGCAGCGTTGAGACTCAGTCGGAGTATTCTAGCACAGATACGCAGTATTTT.

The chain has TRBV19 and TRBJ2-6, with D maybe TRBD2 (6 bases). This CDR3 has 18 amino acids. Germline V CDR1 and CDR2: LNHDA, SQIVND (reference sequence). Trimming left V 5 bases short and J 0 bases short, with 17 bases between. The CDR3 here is CASSPYLAPHSGANVLTF. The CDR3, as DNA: TGTGCCAGTAGTCCATACCTAGCGCCCCACTCTGGGGCCAACGTCCTGACTTTC.

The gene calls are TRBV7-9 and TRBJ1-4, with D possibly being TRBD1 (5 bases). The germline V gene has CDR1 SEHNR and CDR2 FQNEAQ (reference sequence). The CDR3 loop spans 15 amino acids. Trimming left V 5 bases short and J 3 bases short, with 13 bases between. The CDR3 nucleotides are TGTGCCAGCAGCACCTCCAGGGAACCTAATGAAAAACTGTTTTTT. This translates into CASSTSREPNEKLFF.

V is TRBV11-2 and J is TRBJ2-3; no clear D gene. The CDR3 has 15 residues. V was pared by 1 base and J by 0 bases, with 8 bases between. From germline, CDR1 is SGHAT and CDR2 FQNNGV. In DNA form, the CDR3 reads TGTGCCAGCAGCTTAGGGGCAGCTAGCACAGATACGCAGTATTTT. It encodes CASSLGAASTDTQYF.